This T cell receptor beta chain was observed in a study of blood T cells in healthy people across ages. Through a sample-barcoded 5' primer and a J-beta primer mix, a second PCR was run for roughly 6 to 12 cycles. A 12-random-nucleotide template-switch adaptor tagged each cDNA molecule. TCRdb redid the calling of the 5' RACE reads with MiXCR, one entry per CDR3 protein. The table lists under 800,000 distinct CDR3 sequences, under 25% of them singletons. General observations from the study: It was the long-lived donors that had more naive CD4+ cells and higher diversity than aged donors. Percentage of naive T cells showed a strong correlation with TCR beta diversity.

Around 10 milliliters of peripheral blood were drawn from each donor. Germline V gene lookup returns CDR1 SQVTM and CDR2 ANQGSEA. The ends were cut back, 4 bases at V and 2 bases at J, with 6 bases in the middle. The CDR3 sequence is 11 residues long. This clonotype was counted only a few times. What it binds is unknown. Sequences were obtained from blood. This chain uses TRBV29-1 with TRBJ2-7; D ambiguous. The sequence derives from a man aged 70 or older in good health. Here the CDR3 DNA reads TGCAGCGTTGGGGCTACCTACGAGCAGTACTTC. Its protein product is CSVGATYEQYF.